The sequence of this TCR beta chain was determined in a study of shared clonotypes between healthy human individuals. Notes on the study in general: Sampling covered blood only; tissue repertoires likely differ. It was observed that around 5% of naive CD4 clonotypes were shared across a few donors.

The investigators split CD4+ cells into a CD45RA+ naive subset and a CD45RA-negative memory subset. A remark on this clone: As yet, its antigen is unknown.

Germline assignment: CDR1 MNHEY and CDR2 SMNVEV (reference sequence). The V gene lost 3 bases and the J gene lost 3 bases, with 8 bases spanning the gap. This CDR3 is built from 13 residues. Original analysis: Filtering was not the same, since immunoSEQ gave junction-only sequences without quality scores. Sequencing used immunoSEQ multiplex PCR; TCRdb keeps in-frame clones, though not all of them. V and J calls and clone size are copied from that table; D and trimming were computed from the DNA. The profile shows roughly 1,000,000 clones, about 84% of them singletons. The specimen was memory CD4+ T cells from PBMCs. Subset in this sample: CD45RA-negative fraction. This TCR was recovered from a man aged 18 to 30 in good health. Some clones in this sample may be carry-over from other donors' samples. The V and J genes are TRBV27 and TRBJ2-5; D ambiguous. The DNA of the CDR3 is TGTGCCAGCAGTTTGAGAAGAGAAGAGACCCAGTACTTC. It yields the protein CASSLRREETQYF.